Below are 23 T cell receptor beta chains sequenced from a single sample in a study of shared clonotypes between healthy human individuals. Only in-frame clones appear in the TCRdb table, and some are missing; sequencing was by immunoSEQ multiplex PCR. The sample contains about 750,000 clones, more than 85% of which appear only once. CD45RO-negative, CCR7-selected cells formed the naive CD8 fraction, which excluded terminally differentiated effector memory CD45RA+ cells. Specimen: naive CD8+ T cells sorted from blood. The receptor set was obtained from a man aged 25-45 years in good health.

V gene TRBV5-8 combines with J gene TRBJ2-5; D unclear. Per the germline V gene, CDR1 is SGHTS and CDR2 is YDEGEE. This CDR3 has 17 amino acids. Deletions cut 4 bases from V and 2 bases from J, with 21 bases between. The CDR3 DNA follows: TGTGCCAGCAGCCCCGGTCCATTAGTCGGTTATCAAGAGACCCAGTACTTC. Translated: CASSPGPLVGYQETQYF.

V and J are TRBV7-9 and TRBJ1-2; a weak D match, TRBD1 (6 bases). Germline CDR1 reads SEHNR; CDR2 reads FQNEAQ (reference sequence). The CDR3 length is 14 residues. Trimming removed 3 bases at V and 0 bases at J, with 8 bases between. The CDR3 DNA reads TGTGCCAGCAGCTTGGGACATACTAACTATGGCTACACCTTC. This codes for CASSLGHTNYGYTF.

The CDR3 DNA reads TGTGCCAGCTCCGCTCCTGGCGGGAGCTCCTACAATGAGCAGTTCTTC. This codes for CASSAPGGSSYNEQFF. The V gene is TRBV27, the J gene TRBJ2-1; 7 bases align to TRBD2. The CDR3 runs 16 residues. Germline CDR1 reads MNHEY; CDR2 reads SMNVEV (reference sequence). V shed 8 bases, J shed 0 bases, and the junction held 10 bases outside the gene matches.

The chain is built from TRBV9 and TRBJ1-3; a weak D match, TRBD1 (6 bases). Trimming removed 0 bases at V and 2 bases at J, with 9 bases between. Germline-derived CDR1 and CDR2 are SGDLS and YYNGEE. CDR3 size: 15 residues. CDR3 DNA sequence: TGTGCCAGCAGCGTAGAAACAGGGACTGGAAACACCATATATTTT. Translated: CASSVETGTGNTIYF.

V is TRBV19 and J is TRBJ1-5; 9 nucleotides match TRBD1. CDR1 is LNHDA, CDR2 SQIVND, per germline (reference sequence). This CDR3 comprises 17 residues. Unmatched junction bases numbered 7, after V lost 3 bases and J lost 1 base. In DNA, the CDR3 is TGTGCCAGTAGTATGGGACAGGGATCATGGAGCAATCAGCCCCAGCATTTT. Translating it yields CASSMGQGSWSNQPQHF.

The chain recombines TRBV7-8 with TRBJ2-7; TRBD2 agrees at 15 bases. The J segment lost 0 bases and the V segment lost 3 bases, leaving 6 bases of the junction unmatched. There are 18 residues in the CDR3. CDR1 is SGHVS and CDR2 is FQNEAQ in the germline V gene. CDR3 loop: CASSFRTSGRASSYEQYF. CDR3 bases: TGTGCCAGCAGCTTCAGGACTAGCGGGAGGGCAAGCTCCTACGAGCAGTACTTC.

The chain is built from TRBV29-1 and TRBJ2-3; the D gene is possibly TRBD1 (6 bases). CDR1 SQVTM and CDR2 ANQGSEA come from the germline V gene. The V end lost 1 base, the J end lost 2 bases, and 7 bases lay between the germline ends. The CDR3 is 13 amino acids. CDR3 in DNA: TGCAGCGTTGAAGGACAGGTCACAGATACGCAGTATTTT. Residues: CSVEGQVTDTQYF.

The chain carries TRBV5-1 and TRBJ2-7; TRBD2 matches at 14 bases. Germline V lookup: CDR1 SGHRS, CDR2 YFSETQ. With 4 bases clipped from V and 1 base from J, the junction kept 4 bases outside the gene matches. The CDR3 extends over 16 amino acids. The CDR3 reads CASSGGLAGDSYEQYF. CDR3 nucleotides: TGCGCCAGCAGCGGGGGACTAGCGGGAGATTCCTACGAGCAGTACTTC.

The chain combines TRBV11-2 with TRBJ2-7, with TRBD1 matching over 7 bases. The junction had 6 bases not matched to a gene; V was cut back by 4 bases and J by 3 bases. Germline V CDR1 and CDR2: SGHAT, FQNNGV. The CDR3 contains 14 residues. CDR3 sequence (DNA): TGTGCCAGCAGCTCGAGGGGACAGAGCTACGAGCAGTACTTC. As protein: CASSSRGQSYEQYF. The whole variable domain, remainder taken from reference TRBV11-2 and TRBJ2-7, is EAGVAQSPRYKIIEKRQSVAFWCNPISGHATLYWYQQILGQGPKLLIQFQNNGVVDDSQLPKDRFSAERLKGVDSTLKIQPAKLEDSAVYLCASSSRGQSYEQYFGPGTRLTVT.

The V and J genes are TRBV7-8 and TRBJ1-1, with D hard to call. Trimming shortened V by 7 bases and J by 4 bases, and 13 bases separated the two germline ends. The CDR3 contains 13 residues. Germline CDR1 and CDR2: SGHVS and FQNEAQ. The CDR3 is CASTSPGGTEAFF. The CDR3 nucleotides are TGTGCCAGCACCTCGCCGGGCGGCACTGAAGCTTTCTTT.

This rearrangement joins TRBV7-9 to TRBJ2-1; tentatively, D is TRBD2 (6 bases). The ends were cut back, 4 bases at V and 6 bases at J, with 13 bases in the middle. Germline CDR1 and CDR2: SEHNR and FQNEAQ (reference sequence). There are 14 residues in the CDR3. CDR3 nucleotide sequence: TGTGCCAGCAGCTCGGGACTGAGATTCAATGAGCAGTTCTTC. Amino acid sequence: CASSSGLRFNEQFF.

This chain connects TRBV9 to TRBJ2-7; D gene ambiguous. V shed 0 bases and J shed 3 bases, with 13 bases lying between them. This CDR3 region has 15 residues. CDR1 SGDLS and CDR2 YYNGEE come from the germline V gene. The CDR3 DNA sequence: TGTGCCAGCAGCGTAGACGGGTCGGGCTTCTACGAGCAGTACTTC. Protein sequence: CASSVDGSGFYEQYF. Using reference TRBV9 and TRBJ2-7 for the parts outside the CDR3, the full variable domain is DSGVTQTPKHLITATGQRVTLRCSPRSGDLSVYWYQQSLDQGLQFLIQYYNGEERAKGNILERFSAQQFPDLHSELNLSSLELGDSALYFCASSVDGSGFYEQYFGPGTRLTVT.

The V gene is TRBV18, the J gene TRBJ2-7; TRBD1 agrees at 10 bases. CDR1 is KGHSH and CDR2 is LQKENI in the germline V gene. This CDR3 comprises 16 residues. V was clipped by 0 bases and J by 7 bases; unmatched bases: 9. CDR3 nucleotides: TGTGCCAGCTCACCACCGCCAGGACAGGGGGAATGGGAGCAGTACTTC. It translates to CASSPPPGQGEWEQYF.

This clone was seen once. The gene calls are TRBV27 and TRBJ2-5, with D perhaps being TRBD1 or TRBD2 (6 bases each). The length of the CDR3 is 14 residues. Deletions cut 6 bases from V and 5 bases from J, with 16 bases between. The germline gives CDR1 MNHEY, CDR2 SMNVEV (reference sequence). DNA of the CDR3: TGTGCCAGCAGATTGCGGGGACACCTCGAGACCCAGTACTTC. Residues: CASRLRGHLETQYF.

The chain carries TRBV7-2 and TRBJ2-5; D is undetermined. Germline CDR1 is SGHTA and CDR2 is FQGNSA. V gave up 6 bases and J gave up 2 bases, with 10 bases separating them. CDR3 size: 13 residues. The CDR3: CASRKPLQETQYF. CDR3 coding DNA: TGTGCCAGCAGAAAACCCCTTCAAGAGACCCAGTACTTC.

The rearrangement joins TRBV2 to TRBJ2-1, with D tentatively TRBD2 (6 bases). The germline V gene encodes CDR1 SNHLY and CDR2 FYNNEI. V was shortened by 3 bases and J by 7 bases, with 13 bases between the two germline ends. The CDR3 consists of 14 residues. In DNA, the CDR3 is TGTGCCAGCAGTGACTTGGGACTGAGAAATGAGCAGTTCTTC. Translating gives CASSDLGLRNEQFF.

The chain has TRBV7-9 and TRBJ2-7; D is uncertain. Trimming took 5 bases from V and 2 from J, leaving 13 bases between them. This CDR3 is 14 amino acids long. CDR1 SEHNR and CDR2 FQNEAQ come from the germline V gene (reference sequence). The CDR3, as DNA: TGTGCCAGCAGCACCCCCGCGGATGCCTACGAGCAGTACTTC. This encodes CASSTPADAYEQYF.

V usage is TRBV28 and J usage is TRBJ2-7, with D possibly being TRBD1 (8 bases). Trimming took off 6 bases at V and 0 bases at J, with 33 bases between the two ends. This CDR3 spans 21 amino acids. CDR1 is MDHEN, CDR2 SYDVKM, per germline. CDR3 loop: CASSRRLGQVSGMGPSYEQYF. The CDR3 region has the DNA TGTGCCAGCAGCCGAAGGCTGGGACAGGTGAGCGGGATGGGTCCCTCCTACGAGCAGTACTTC. The full variable domain, rest sourced from reference TRBV28 and TRBJ2-7, is DVKVTQSSRYLVKRTGEKVFLECVQDMDHENMFWYRQDPGLGLRLIYFSYDVKMKEKGDIPEGYSVSREKKERFSLILESASTNQTSMYLCASSRRLGQVSGMGPSYEQYFGPGTRLTVT.

This clone was counted a single time. CDR3 residues: CASSQDRVPNEKLFF. In nucleotides, the CDR3 is TGTGCCAGCAGCCAGGACCGGGTCCCTAATGAAAAACTGTTTTTT. The chain uses TRBV7-9 and TRBJ1-4; unclear D gene. V dropped 5 bases and J dropped 3 bases, with 13 bases sitting between them. Germline V gives CDR1 SEHNR, CDR2 FQNEAQ (reference sequence). The CDR3 has 15 residues.

Concerning this clone: Other DNA sequences of this sample code for an identical CDR3. This chain links TRBV6-5 with TRBJ2-6, with D possibly being TRBD2 (6 bases). Between the trimmed V and J ends, which lost 6 bases and 0 bases, there was a span of 9 bases. This CDR3 has 15 residues. Germline values: CDR1 MNHEY, CDR2 SVGAGI. The CDR3 DNA reads TGTGCCAGCAGCCTCGGGAGCTCTGGGGCCAACGTCCTGACTTTC. Translated, it gives CASSLGSSGANVLTF.

This chain links TRBV27 with TRBJ2-7; maybe TRBD2 (5 bases). The length of the CDR3 is 11 residues. V gave up 8 bases and J gave up 3 bases, with 8 bases separating them. CDR1 and CDR2 (germline): MNHEY, SMNVEV (reference sequence). The CDR3 DNA is TGTGCCAGCGTCCGGGGCTACGAGCAGTACTTC. It translates to CASVRGYEQYF.

This clone was recorded once. The V gene is TRBV7-9, the J gene TRBJ2-1; D gene unclear. V lost 5 bases and J lost 4, with 21 bases in between. The germline CDR1 and CDR2 sequences are SEHNR and FQNEAQ (reference sequence). This CDR3 spans 17 amino acids. The CDR3 nucleotides read TGTGCCAGCAGCCCCCTAAAAGCAGGAGCCAAATACAATGAGCAGTTCTTC. It translates to CASSPLKAGAKYNEQFF.

The chain is built from TRBV10-2 and TRBJ2-1, with 9 bases aligning to TRBD2. V gave up 2 bases and J gave up 5 bases; unmatched junction bases: 7. Germline CDR1 WSHSY, CDR2 SAAADI. This CDR3 contains 16 residues. The CDR3 sequence: CASSEGMAGGDNEQFF. For the CDR3, the DNA is TGCGCCAGCAGTGAGGGTATGGCGGGAGGGGACAATGAGCAGTTCTTC.